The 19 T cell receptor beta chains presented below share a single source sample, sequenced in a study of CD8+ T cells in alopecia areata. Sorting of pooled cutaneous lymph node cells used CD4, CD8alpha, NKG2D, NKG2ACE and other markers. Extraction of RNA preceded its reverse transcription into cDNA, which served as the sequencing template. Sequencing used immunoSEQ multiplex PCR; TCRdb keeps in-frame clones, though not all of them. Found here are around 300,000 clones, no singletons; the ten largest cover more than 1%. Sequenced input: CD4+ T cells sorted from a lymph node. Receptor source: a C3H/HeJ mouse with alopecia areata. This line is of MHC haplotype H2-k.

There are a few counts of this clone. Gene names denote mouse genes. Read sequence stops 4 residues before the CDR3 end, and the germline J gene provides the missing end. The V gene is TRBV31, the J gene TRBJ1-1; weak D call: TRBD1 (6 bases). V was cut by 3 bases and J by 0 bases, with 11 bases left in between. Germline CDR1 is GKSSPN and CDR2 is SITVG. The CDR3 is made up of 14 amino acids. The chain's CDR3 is CAWSMGQPNTEVFF. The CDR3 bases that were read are TGTGCCTGGAGCATGGGACAACCAAACACA.

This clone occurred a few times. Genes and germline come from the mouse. The CDR3 bases that were read are TGTGCCAGCAGTATGGGGGGACACACCGGG. Translated: CASSMGGHTG. Given in full, the CDR3 is CASSMGGHTGQLYF. V usage is TRBV19 and J usage is TRBJ2-2; possibly TRBD2 for D (6 bases). The read ends 4 residues early relative to the CDR3; the germline J gene fills the gap. V gave up 2 bases and J gave up 3 bases, with 8 bases separating them. The CDR3 is 14 amino acids. Germline loops: CDR1 FNHDT, CDR2 SITEND (reference sequence).

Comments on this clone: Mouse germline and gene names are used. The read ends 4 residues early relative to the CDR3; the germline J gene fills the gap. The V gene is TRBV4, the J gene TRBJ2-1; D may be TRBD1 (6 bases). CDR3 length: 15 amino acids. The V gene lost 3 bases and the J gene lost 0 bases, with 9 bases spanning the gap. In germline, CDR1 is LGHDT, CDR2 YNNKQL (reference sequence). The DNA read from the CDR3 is TGTGCCAGCAGCTATGGGACAAATAACTATGCT. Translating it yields CASSYGTNNYA. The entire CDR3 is CASSYGTNNYAEQFF.

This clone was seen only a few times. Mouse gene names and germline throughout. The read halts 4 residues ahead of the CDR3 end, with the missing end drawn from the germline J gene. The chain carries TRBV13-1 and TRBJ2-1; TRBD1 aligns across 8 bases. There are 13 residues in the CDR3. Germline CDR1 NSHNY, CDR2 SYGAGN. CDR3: CASSGRGQAEQFF. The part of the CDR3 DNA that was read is TGTGCCAGCAGTGGCAGGGGGCAGGCT.

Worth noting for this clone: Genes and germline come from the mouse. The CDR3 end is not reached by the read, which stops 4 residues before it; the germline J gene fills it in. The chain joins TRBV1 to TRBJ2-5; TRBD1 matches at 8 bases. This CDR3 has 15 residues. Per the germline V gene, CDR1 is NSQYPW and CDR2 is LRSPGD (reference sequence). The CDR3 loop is CTCSAVRTGKDTQYF. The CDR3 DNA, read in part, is TGCACCTGCAGTGCAGTAAGGACAGGGAAGGAC.

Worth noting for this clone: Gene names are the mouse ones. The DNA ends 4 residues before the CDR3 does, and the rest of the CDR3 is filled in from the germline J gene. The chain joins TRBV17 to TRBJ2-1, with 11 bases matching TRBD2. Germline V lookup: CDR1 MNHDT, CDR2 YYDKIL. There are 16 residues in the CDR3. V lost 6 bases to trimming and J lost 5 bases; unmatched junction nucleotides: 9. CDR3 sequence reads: CASRPGLGGGDAEQFF. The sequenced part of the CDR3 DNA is TGTGCTAGCAGGCCCGGACTGGGGGGAGGGGATGCT.

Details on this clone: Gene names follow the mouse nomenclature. CDR3 DNA, as far as it was read: TGCACCTGCAGTGCGCGGGACTGGAACTAT. The encoded protein is CTCSARDWNY. The complete CDR3 sequence is CTCSARDWNYEQYF. The V call is TRBV1, the J call TRBJ2-7, with 8 bases identical to TRBD2. The CDR3 end is not reached by the read, which stops 4 residues before it; the germline J gene fills it in. This CDR3 is 14 amino acids long. Looked up from germline, CDR1 is NSQYPW and CDR2 is LRSPGD (reference sequence). Trimming cost V 3 bases and J 3 bases; bases outside gene matches: 4.

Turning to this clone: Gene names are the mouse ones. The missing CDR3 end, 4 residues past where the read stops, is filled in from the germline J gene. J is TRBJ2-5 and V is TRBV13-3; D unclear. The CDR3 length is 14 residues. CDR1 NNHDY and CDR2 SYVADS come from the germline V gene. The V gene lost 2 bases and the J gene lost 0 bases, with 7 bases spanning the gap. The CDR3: CASSDRLNQDTQYF. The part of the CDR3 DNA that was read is TGTGCCAGCAGTGACAGACTTAACCAAGAC. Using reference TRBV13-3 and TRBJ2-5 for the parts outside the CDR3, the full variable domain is EAAVTQSPRSKVAVTGGKVTLSCHQTNNHDYMYWYRQDTGHGLRLIHYSYVADSTEKGDIPDGYKASRPSQENFSLILELASLSQTAVYFCASSDRLNQDTQYFGPGTRLLVL.

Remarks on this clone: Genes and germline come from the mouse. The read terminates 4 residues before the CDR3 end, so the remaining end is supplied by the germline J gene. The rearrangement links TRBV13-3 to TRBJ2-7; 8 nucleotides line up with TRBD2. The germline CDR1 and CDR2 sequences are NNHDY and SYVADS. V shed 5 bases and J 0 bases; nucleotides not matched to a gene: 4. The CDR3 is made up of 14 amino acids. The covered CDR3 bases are TGTGCCAGCAGGATGGGGGGGAGCTCCTAT. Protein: CASRMGGSSY. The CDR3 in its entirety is CASRMGGSSYEQYF.

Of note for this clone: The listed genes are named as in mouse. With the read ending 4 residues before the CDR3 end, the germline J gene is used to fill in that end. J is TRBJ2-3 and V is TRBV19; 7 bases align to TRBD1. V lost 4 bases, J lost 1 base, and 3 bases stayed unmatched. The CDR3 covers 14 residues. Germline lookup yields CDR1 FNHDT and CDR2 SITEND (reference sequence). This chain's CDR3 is CASSFTGGAETLYF. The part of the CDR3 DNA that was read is TGTGCCAGCAGTTTTACAGGGGGTGCAGAA. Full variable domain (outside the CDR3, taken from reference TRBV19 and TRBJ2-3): GGIITQTPKFLIGQEGQKLTLKCQQNFNHDTMYWYRQDSGKGLRLIYYSITENDLQKGDLSEGYDASREKKSSFSLTVTSAQKNEMAVFLCASSFTGGAETLYFGSGTRLTVL.

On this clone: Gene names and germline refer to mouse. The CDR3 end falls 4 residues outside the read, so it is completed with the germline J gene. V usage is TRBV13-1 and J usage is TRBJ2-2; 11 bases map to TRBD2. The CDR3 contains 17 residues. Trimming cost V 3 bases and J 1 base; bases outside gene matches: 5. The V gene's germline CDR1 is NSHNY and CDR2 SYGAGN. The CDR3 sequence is CASSVSGTGGNTGQLYF. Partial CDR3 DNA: TGTGCCAGCAGTGTCTCCGGGACTGGGGGAAACACCGGG.

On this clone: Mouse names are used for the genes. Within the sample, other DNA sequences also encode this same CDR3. The CDR3 bases that were read are TGTGCTAGCAGTCCCGGGGGGGCGAACTCC. This translates into CASSPGGANS. From start to end, the CDR3 is CASSPGGANSDYTF. The chain is built from TRBV29 and TRBJ1-2, with D perhaps matching TRBD1 (6 bases). The observed sequence ends 4 residues before the CDR3 terminus, with the missing tail filled in from the germline J gene. The CDR3 spans 14 residues. Trimming cost V 5 bases and J 2 bases, with 12 bases left between them. CDR1 MSHET and CDR2 SYDVDS come from the germline V gene.

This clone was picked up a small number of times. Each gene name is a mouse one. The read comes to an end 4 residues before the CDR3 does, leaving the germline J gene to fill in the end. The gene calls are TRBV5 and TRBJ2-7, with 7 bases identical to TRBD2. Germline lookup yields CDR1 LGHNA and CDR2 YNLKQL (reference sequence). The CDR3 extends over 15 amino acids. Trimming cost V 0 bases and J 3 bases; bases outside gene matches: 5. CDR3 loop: CASSQDSLGVYEQYF. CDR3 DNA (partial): TGTGCCAGCAGCCAAGATTCGCTGGGGGTCTAT.

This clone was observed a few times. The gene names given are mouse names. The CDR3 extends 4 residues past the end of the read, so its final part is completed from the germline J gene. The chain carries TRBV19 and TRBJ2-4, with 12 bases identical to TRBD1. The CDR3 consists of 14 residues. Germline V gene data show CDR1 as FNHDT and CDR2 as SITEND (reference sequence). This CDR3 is CASSEGQGANTLYF. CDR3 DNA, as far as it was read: TGTGCCAGCAGCGAGGGACAGGGGGCGAAC.

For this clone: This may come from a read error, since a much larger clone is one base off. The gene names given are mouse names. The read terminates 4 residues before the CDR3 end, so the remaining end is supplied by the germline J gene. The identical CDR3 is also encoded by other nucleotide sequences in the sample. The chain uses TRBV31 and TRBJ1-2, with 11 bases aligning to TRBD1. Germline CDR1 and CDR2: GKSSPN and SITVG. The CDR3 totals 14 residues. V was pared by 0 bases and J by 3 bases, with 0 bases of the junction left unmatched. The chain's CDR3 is CAWSLGQGDSDYTF. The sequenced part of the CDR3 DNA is TGTGCCTGGAGTCTGGGACAGGGGGACTCC. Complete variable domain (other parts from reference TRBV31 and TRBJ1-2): AQTIHQWPVAEIKAVGSPLSLGCTIKGKSSPNLYWYWQATGGTLQQLFYSITVGQVESVVQLNLSASRPKDDQFILSTEKLLLSHSGFYLCAWSLGQGDSDYTFGSGTRLLVI.

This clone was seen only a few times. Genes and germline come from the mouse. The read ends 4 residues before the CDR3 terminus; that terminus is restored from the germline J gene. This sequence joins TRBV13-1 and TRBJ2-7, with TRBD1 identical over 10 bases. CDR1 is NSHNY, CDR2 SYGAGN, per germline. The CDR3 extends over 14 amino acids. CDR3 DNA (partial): TGTGCCAGCAGTATGGACAGGGGGGATTAT. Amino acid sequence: CASSMDRGDY. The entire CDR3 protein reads CASSMDRGDYEQYF.

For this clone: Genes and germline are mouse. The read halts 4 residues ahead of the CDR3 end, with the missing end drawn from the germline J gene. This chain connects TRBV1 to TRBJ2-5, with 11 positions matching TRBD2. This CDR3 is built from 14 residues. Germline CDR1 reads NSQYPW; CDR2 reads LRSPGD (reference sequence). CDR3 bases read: TGCACCTGCAGTGCAGGGGACTGGGGGGAC. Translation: CTCSAGDWGD. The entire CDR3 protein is CTCSAGDWGDTQYF.

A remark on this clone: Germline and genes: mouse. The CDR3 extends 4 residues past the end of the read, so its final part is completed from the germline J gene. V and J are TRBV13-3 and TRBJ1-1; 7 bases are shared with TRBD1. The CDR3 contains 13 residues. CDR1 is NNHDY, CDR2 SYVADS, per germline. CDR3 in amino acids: CASSDAGDREVFF. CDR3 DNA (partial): TGTGCCAGCAGTGATGCAGGGGACAGA.

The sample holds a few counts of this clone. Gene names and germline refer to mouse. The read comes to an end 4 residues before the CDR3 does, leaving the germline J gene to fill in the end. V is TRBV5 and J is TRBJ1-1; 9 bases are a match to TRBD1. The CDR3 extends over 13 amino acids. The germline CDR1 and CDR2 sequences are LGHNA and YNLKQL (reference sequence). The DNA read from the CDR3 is TGTGCCAGCAGCCTTCGGGACAGGGAA. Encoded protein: CASSLRDRE. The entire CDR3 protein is CASSLRDREEVFF.